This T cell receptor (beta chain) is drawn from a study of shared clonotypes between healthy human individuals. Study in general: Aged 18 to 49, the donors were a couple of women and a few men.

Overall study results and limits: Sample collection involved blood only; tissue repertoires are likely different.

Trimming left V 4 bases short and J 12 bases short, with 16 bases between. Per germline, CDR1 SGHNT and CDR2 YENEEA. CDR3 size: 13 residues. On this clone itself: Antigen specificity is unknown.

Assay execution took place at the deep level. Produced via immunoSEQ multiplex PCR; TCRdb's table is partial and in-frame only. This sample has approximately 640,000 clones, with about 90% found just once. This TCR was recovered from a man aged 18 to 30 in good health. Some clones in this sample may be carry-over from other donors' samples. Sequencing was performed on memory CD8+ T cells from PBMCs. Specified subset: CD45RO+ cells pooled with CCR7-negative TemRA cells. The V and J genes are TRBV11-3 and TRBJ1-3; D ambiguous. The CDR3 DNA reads TGTGCCAGCAGCTCCGGGTTTACTCCTGGCATATATTTT. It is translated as CASSSGFTPGIYF.